This T cell receptor (beta chain) derives from a study of control samples from healthy donors and cancer patients. The germline V gene encodes CDR1 SGHRS and CDR2 YFSETQ. J gave up 4 bases and V 4 bases, and 12 bases lay outside the gene matches. This CDR3 contains 16 residues. Only in-frame clones appear in the TCRdb table, and some are missing; sequencing was by immunoSEQ multiplex PCR. This table has around 110,000 clones, over 90% appearing once. The chain uses TRBV5-1 and TRBJ2-3, with TRBD1 matching 7 bases. Sample: blood. The receptor comes from a man aged 25 to 40 in good health. CDR3 in amino acids: CASSLRTGLAPDTQYF. CDR3 in DNA: TGCGCCAGCAGCCTGAGGACAGGACTTGCGCCAGATACGCAGTATTTT.